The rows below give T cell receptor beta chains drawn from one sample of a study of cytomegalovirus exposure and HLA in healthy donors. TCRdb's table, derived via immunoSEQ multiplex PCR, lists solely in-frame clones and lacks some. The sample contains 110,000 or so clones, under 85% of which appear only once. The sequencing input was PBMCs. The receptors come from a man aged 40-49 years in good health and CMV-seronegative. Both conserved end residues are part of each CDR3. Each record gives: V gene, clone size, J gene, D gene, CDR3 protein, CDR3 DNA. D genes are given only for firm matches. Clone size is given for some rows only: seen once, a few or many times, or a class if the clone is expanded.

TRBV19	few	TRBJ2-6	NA	CASSIRTRRESGANVLTF	TGTGCCAGTAGTATCCGTACCCGGAGAGAGTCTGGGGCCAACGTCCTGACTTTC
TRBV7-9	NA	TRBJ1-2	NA	CASSSFYGYTF	TGTGCCAGCAGCTCCTTCTATGGCTACACCTTC
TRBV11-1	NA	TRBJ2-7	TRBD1	CASSLEGQGSYEQYF	TGTGCCAGCAGCTTAGAGGGACAGGGCAGCTACGAGCAGTACTTC
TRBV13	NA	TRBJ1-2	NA	CASSISVASVGYTF	TGTGCCAGCAGCATTAGCGTCGCTTCAGTGGGCTACACCTTC
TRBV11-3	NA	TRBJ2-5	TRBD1	CASSLGTGGFREETQYF	TGTGCCAGCAGCTTGGGGACAGGGGGTTTTAGAGAAGAGACCCAGTACTTC
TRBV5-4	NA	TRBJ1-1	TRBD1	CASSPDRGQLTEAFF	TGTGCCAGCAGCCCGGACAGGGGCCAGTTGACTGAAGCTTTCTTT
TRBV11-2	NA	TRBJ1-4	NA	CASSRPEAKLFF	TGTGCCAGCAGCCGACCAGAGGCCAAACTGTTTTTT
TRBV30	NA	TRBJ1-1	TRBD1	CARQHRGSYTEAFF	TGTGCCCGGCAGCACAGGGGGTCGTACACTGAAGCTTTCTTT
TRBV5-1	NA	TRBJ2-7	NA	CASSEVAARSGEQYF	TGCGCCAGCAGCGAGGTCGCAGCGAGAAGTGGAGAGCAGTACTTC
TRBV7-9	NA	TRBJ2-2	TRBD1	CASSDELGQAGSGELFF	TGTGCCAGCAGCGACGAATTGGGACAGGCTGGTTCCGGGGAGCTGTTTTTT
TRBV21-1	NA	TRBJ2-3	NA	CASKDRPKRTDTQYF	TGTGCCAGCAAGGACAGACCTAAACGCACAGATACGCAGTATTTT
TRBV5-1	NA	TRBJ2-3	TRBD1	CASTDRVQYTDTQYF	TGCGCCAGCACCGACAGGGTTCAGTACACAGATACGCAGTATTTT
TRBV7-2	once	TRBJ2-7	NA	CASSPSRVYAQYF	TGTGCCAGCAGCCCATCGAGGGTATACGCGCAGTACTTC
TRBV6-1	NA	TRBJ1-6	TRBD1	CAGRGTGVSPLHF	TGTGCCGGTCGGGGGACAGGGGTTTCACCCCTCCACTTT
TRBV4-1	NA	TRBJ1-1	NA	CASSQEVVNTEAFF	TGCGCCAGCAGCCAAGAGGTAGTCAACACTGAAGCTTTCTTT
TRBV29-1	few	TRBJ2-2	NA	CSVAGGWNTGELFF	TGCAGCGTTGCGGGCGGGTGGAACACCGGGGAGCTGTTTTTT
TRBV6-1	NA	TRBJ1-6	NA	CASSSAAQASPLHF	TGTGCCAGCAGCTCTGCCGCTCAAGCGTCACCCCTCCACTTT
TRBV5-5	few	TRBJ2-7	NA	CASSLGQASYEQYF	TGTGCCAGCAGCTTGGGACAGGCCTCCTACGAGCAGTACTTC
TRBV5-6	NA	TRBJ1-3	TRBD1	CASSFQTGGHGNTIYF	TGTGCCAGCAGCTTCCAAACAGGGGGCCACGGAAACACCATATATTTT
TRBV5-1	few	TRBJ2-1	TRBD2	CASSLAQLRGAYNEQFF	TGCGCCAGCAGCTTGGCCCAATTGCGGGGGGCCTACAATGAGCAGTTCTTC